This TCR beta chain was identified in a study of T cells in Graves' hyperthyroidism and ophthalmopathy. Graves' hyperthyroidism was deemed stable given no ophthalmopathy progression within 18 months. This clonotype was detected ten times or more. As yet, its antigen is unknown. Trimming left V 6 bases short and J 5 bases short, with 5 bases between. The CDR3 consists of 12 residues. What was amplified from RNA transcripts were TCR beta CDR3 regions. The HTBI primer set served for first-round RT-PCR of the TCR CDR3. MiXCR, run by TCRdb on the multiplex PCR reads, gives a single entry per CDR3 protein. The sample comprises 500,000 to 750,000 distinct CDR3 sequences, about a sixth of which are singletons, and around 7.3% rests with the top ten. Overall study results and limits: Most clonotypes expanded in the thyroid (above 0.001) were also present in blood. Model-based prediction identified ophthalmopathy a median roughly 5.9 months prior to its onset.

The chain uses TRBV12-3 or TRBV12-4 and TRBJ1-6; no clear D. The TCR was taken from a woman in her 30s with Graves' hyperthyroidism. The sequencing sample was made of blood. This chain's CDR3 is CASRPNNSPLHF. In DNA form, the CDR3 reads TGTGCCAGCAGGCCGAATAATTCACCCCTCCACTTT.